The clone carrying this T cell receptor beta chain has at least ten counts. The sample belongs to a study of T cells in Graves' hyperthyroidism and ophthalmopathy. The germline V gene encodes CDR1 SGHVS and CDR2 FNYEAQ. This CDR3 spans 15 amino acids. V gave up 5 bases and J gave up 1 base; unmatched junction bases: 8. What was amplified from RNA transcripts were TCR beta CDR3 regions. The TCR CDR3 was amplified in a first-round RT-PCR using the HTBI primer set. TCRdb reprocessed the multiplex PCR reads via MiXCR and lists one record per CDR3 protein. The profile shows under 350,000 distinct CDR3 sequences, roughly 14% of them singletons.

The specimen sequenced was blood. This sequence joins TRBV7-6 and TRBJ2-7, with 7 bases matching TRBD2. The receptor's source is a woman aged 25 to 45 with Graves' hyperthyroidism that later progressed to Graves' ophthalmopathy. The CDR3 DNA follows: TGTGCCAGCAGCCCTCAACTAGCGAGGTCCTACGAGCAGTACTTC. Amino acid sequence: CASSPQLARSYEQYF. Full variable domain (rest looked up from reference TRBV7-6 and TRBJ2-7): GAGVSQSPRYKVTKRGQDVALRCDPISGHVSLYWYRQALGQGPEFLTYFNYEAQQDKSGLPNDRFSAERPEGSISTLTIQRTEQRDSAMYRCASSPQLARSYEQYFGPGTRLTVT.